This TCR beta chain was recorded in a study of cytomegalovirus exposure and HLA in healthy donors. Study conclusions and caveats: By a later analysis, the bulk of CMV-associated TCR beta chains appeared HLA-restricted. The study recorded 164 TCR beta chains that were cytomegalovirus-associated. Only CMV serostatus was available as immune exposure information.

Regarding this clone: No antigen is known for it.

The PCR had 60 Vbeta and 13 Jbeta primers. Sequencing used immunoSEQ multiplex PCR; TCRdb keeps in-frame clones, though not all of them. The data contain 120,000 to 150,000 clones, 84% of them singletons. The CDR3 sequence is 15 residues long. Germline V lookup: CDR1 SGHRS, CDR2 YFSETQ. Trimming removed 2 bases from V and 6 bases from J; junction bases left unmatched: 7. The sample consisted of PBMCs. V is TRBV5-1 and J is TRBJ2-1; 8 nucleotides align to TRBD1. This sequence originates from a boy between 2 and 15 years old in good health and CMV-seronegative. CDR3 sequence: CASSFGQGAFNEQFF. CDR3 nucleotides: TGCGCCAGCAGCTTTGGGCAGGGGGCTTTCAATGAGCAGTTCTTC. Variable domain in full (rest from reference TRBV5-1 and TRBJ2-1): KAGVTQTPRYLIKTRGQQVTLSCSPISGHRSVSWYQQTPGQGLQFLFEYFSETQRNKGNFPGRFSGRQFSNSRSEMNVSTLELGDSALYLCASSFGQGAFNEQFFGPGTRLTVL.